Each of the 26 T cell receptor beta chains below was sequenced from the same sample in a study of post-analysis software for immune sequencing data. Study-wide points: Four to six TRBV segments (TRBV5-6, TRBV5-1 and TRBV20-1 among them) occurred more frequently in patients than in controls.

The TCR beta cDNA libraries carried unique molecular identifiers. TCRdb reprocessed the PCR reads via MiXCR and lists one record per CDR3 protein. This sample carries about 760,000 distinct CDR3 sequences, 25% to 30% of them seen once, and the ten largest clones take under 0.7%. These receptors' antigens are unknown. The sequenced material came from blood. These receptors were obtained from a girl aged 10 to 17 with multiple sclerosis.

The chain has TRBV27 and TRBJ1-6, with D possibly matching TRBD1 (5 bases). Germline CDR1 reads MNHEY; CDR2 reads SMNVEV (reference sequence). The CDR3 totals 12 residues. The germline V and J ends were trimmed by 6 bases and 9 bases, with 9 bases remaining between them. CDR3 bases: TGTGCCAGCAGCCAGGGCAGTTCACCCCTCCACTTT. It is translated as CASSQGSSPLHF.

Only a few counts were recorded for this clonotype. The rearrangement joins TRBV27 to TRBJ2-1, with 13 bases aligning to TRBD2. CDR3 size: 16 residues. The V gene end was trimmed by 3 bases and the J gene end by 6 bases; junction bases not matched to a gene: 5. Germline V gives CDR1 MNHEY, CDR2 SMNVEV (reference sequence). The CDR3 DNA follows: TGTGCCAGCAGTTTTTTAACTAGCGGGGGGGTCAATGAGCAGTTCTTC. Translated, it gives CASSFLTSGGVNEQFF.

This clonotype turned up a few times. This sequence joins TRBV2 and TRBJ2-3, with no clear D. In germline, CDR1 is SNHLY, CDR2 FYNNEI. V lost 1 base and J lost 2, with 10 bases in between. This CDR3 has 15 amino acids. CDR3 in amino acids: CASSEGSRFTDTQYF. The DNA of the CDR3 is TGTGCCAGCAGTGAAGGGAGTCGATTCACAGATACGCAGTATTTT.

In its sample, this clonotype was seen a few times. V usage is TRBV6-5 and J usage is TRBJ2-7, with D perhaps TRBD1 (6 bases). Trimming took off 5 bases at V and 3 bases at J, with 17 bases between the two ends. The CDR3 totals 15 residues. Germline V CDR1 and CDR2: MNHEY, SVGAGI. Here the CDR3 DNA reads TGTGCCAGCAGTCAGGGGCAGGAAGGGGGCTACGAGCAGTACTTC. Amino acid sequence: CASSQGQEGGYEQYF.

The sample holds a few counts of this clonotype. The V gene is TRBV20-1, the J gene TRBJ2-1; D is possibly TRBD1 (7 bases). The CDR3 is made up of 10 amino acids. The V end was cut by 6 bases, the J end by 14 bases, with 14 bases between. Germline V gene sequence: CDR1 DFQATT, CDR2 SNEGSKA (reference sequence). The CDR3 DNA reads as TGCAGTGCCCGTCAGGGGGGTGAGTTCTTC. Translated: CSARQGGEFF.

V gene TRBV6-5 combines with J gene TRBJ2-3; TRBD1 might be the D (6 bases). The germline V gene has CDR1 MNHEY and CDR2 SVGAGI. This CDR3 has 13 amino acids. V lost 8 bases and J lost 5, with 14 bases in between. The CDR3 sequence: CASLRTVGDTQYF. The CDR3 DNA is TGTGCCAGCTTACGGACAGTAGGAGATACGCAGTATTTT.

The V and J genes are TRBV18 and TRBJ1-2; 12 bases agree with TRBD1. Germline CDR1 KGHSH, CDR2 LQKENI. The V and J ends lost 4 bases and 8 bases, in that order; junction bases with no gene match: 11. The CDR3 covers 16 residues. The CDR3 protein is CASSRDSGQGANGYTF. DNA of the CDR3: TGTGCCAGCTCACGAGACTCGGGACAGGGGGCTAACGGCTACACCTTC.

This clonotype was recorded a few times. This chain joins TRBV10-3 and TRBJ2-3; D may correspond to TRBD1 or TRBD2 (6 bases each). Germline V gene sequence: CDR1 ENHRY, CDR2 SYGVKD. The CDR3 is made up of 14 amino acids. CDR3 residues: CGTARGLSTDTQYF. DNA for the CDR3: TGTGGCACTGCCCGGGGGCTCAGCACAGATACGCAGTATTTT.

The chain combines TRBV7-9 with TRBJ2-7; D possibly matches TRBD1 or TRBD2 (5 bases each). V lost 1 base and J 0 bases, leaving 10 bases between the germline ends. Germline CDR1 SEHNR, CDR2 FQNEAQ (reference sequence). CDR3 length equals 15 residues. CDR3 loop: CASSLGPGTSYEQYF. The CDR3 nucleotides are TGTGCCAGCAGCTTAGGCCCCGGGACCTCCTACGAGCAGTACTTC.

The genes are TRBV29-1 and TRBJ2-3, with 11 bases identical to TRBD2. The CDR3 covers 16 residues. Germline V gene sequence: CDR1 SQVTM, CDR2 ANQGSEA. V lost 6 bases and J lost 6; bases outside the gene matches: 14. The chain's CDR3 is CSVERSSGGPYDTQYF. DNA of the CDR3: TGCAGCGTCGAGAGATCTAGCGGGGGGCCCTACGATACGCAGTATTTT.

This clonotype showed up many times. V usage is TRBV29-1 and J usage is TRBJ2-1; TRBD2 matches 10 bases. The CDR3 consists of 11 residues. Unmatched junction bases numbered 6, after V lost 4 bases and J lost 15 bases. CDR1 SQVTM and CDR2 ANQGSEA come from the germline V gene. CDR3 region: CSVGRLAGWFF. CDR3 bases: TGCAGCGTTGGTCGACTAGCGGGTTGGTTCTTC.

This clonotype was counted only a few times. This chain joins TRBV28 and TRBJ2-5, with D possibly being TRBD1 (6 bases). CDR3 length equals 14 residues. The germline gives CDR1 MDHEN, CDR2 SYDVKM. V lost 1 base and J 4 bases, leaving 10 bases between the germline ends. The DNA for the CDR3 is TGTGCCAGCAGTTTATCAGGGGACGGAGAGACCCAGTACTTC. It encodes CASSLSGDGETQYF.

The rearrangement links TRBV29-1 to TRBJ2-2, with D perhaps matching TRBD1 (6 bases). This CDR3 spans 12 amino acids. The V gene's germline CDR1 is SQVTM and CDR2 ANQGSEA. Trimming removed 2 bases from V and 6 bases from J, with 7 bases in between. CDR3 bases: TGCAGCGTTGAACAGGGGCCCGGGGAGCTGTTTTTT. Protein sequence: CSVEQGPGELFF.

Only a few counts were recorded for this clonotype. This chain uses TRBV12-3 or TRBV12-4 with TRBJ1-2; D gene uncertain. V lost 5 bases, J lost 7 bases, and 11 bases lay in between. The CDR3 totals 12 residues. CDR3 protein: CASSPSARGYTF. The CDR3 nucleotides are TGTGCCAGCAGTCCCAGCGCCCGTGGCTACACCTTC.

This clonotype was counted between two and nine times. J is TRBJ2-1 and V is TRBV11-2; TRBD2 is a possible D gene (6 bases). Per germline, CDR1 SGHAT and CDR2 FQNNGV. Trimming took 4 bases from V and 8 from J, leaving 12 bases between them. This CDR3 is 13 amino acids long. CDR3 bases: TGTGCCAGCAGCTATGGGAGGCTCGATGAGCAGTTCTTC. Translation gives CASSYGRLDEQFF.

The J gene is TRBJ1-2, the V gene TRBV6-5, with 7 bases identical to TRBD1. Looked up from germline, CDR1 is MNHEY and CDR2 is SVGAGI. The junction had 10 bases not matched to a gene; V was cut back by 6 bases and J by 6 bases. The CDR3 is 14 residues long. This CDR3 reads CASRTRTGGHGYTF. The CDR3 DNA reads TGTGCCAGCAGAACCCGGACAGGAGGTCATGGCTACACCTTC.

The rearrangement joins TRBV29-1 to TRBJ1-5, with a tentative D call TRBD1 (6 bases). Germline V lookup: CDR1 SQVTM, CDR2 ANQGSEA. The CDR3 extends over 14 amino acids. Between the trimmed V and J ends, which lost 7 bases and 2 bases, there was a span of 15 bases. The chain's CDR3 is CSAVTGYGNQPQHF. CDR3 bases: TGCAGCGCTGTCACAGGGTACGGCAATCAGCCCCAGCATTTT.

This clonotype has a handful of counts. V usage is TRBV12-3 or TRBV12-4 and J usage is TRBJ1-2; 9 bases agree with TRBD1. V shed 6 bases, J shed 4 bases, and the junction held 6 bases outside the gene matches. The CDR3 runs to 14 residues. CDR3 sequence (DNA): TGTGCCAGCAGGAGGGACAGGGCGAGCTATGGCTACACCTTC. Residues: CASRRDRASYGYTF.

This clonotype has a handful of counts. This chain uses TRBV29-1 with TRBJ2-5; 7 bases align to TRBD2. In germline, CDR1 is SQVTM, CDR2 ANQGSEA. With V trimmed by 2 bases and J by 3 bases, 0 bases remained unmatched. The CDR3 is 12 amino acids. DNA of the CDR3: TGCAGCGTTGAACGGGGGGAAGAGACCCAGTACTTC. It is translated as CSVERGEETQYF.

This chain uses TRBV3-1 with TRBJ2-5; TRBD2 might be the D (6 bases). CDR3 length: 13 amino acids. From germline, CDR1 is LGHDT and CDR2 YNNKEL (reference sequence). Trimming removed 4 bases at V and 5 bases at J, with 11 bases between. The CDR3 nucleotides are TGTGCCAGCAGCCCGAGGACTATCGAGACCCAGTACTTC. Translated: CASSPRTIETQYF.

This clonotype was counted a few times. V usage is TRBV28 and J usage is TRBJ2-5; 12 bases are a match to TRBD2. CDR3 size: 16 residues. Looked up from germline, CDR1 is MDHEN and CDR2 is SYDVKM. Germline trimming cut 8 bases from V and 4 bases from J; bases unmatched to any gene: 11. The CDR3 coding sequence is TGTGCCAGCCGGCCCCTAGCGGGAGGGCCGGGAGAGACCCAGTACTTC. It encodes CASRPLAGGPGETQYF.

This clonotype was counted a few times. This chain joins TRBV7-8 and TRBJ2-5, with 12 bases aligning to TRBD2. Near its end, the DNA agrees better with TRBJ2-7, so the J call may be wrong. Germline assignment: CDR1 SGHVS and CDR2 FQNEAQ. This CDR3 has 16 residues. CDR3 residues: CASLKGRTSGTYEQYF. The CDR3 bases are TGTGCCAGCCTCAAGGGCCGGACTAGCGGGACATACGAGCAGTACTTC.

This clonotype was seen more than once but under ten times. V usage is TRBV7-9 and J usage is TRBJ2-1, with D perhaps TRBD1 (5 bases). The V and J ends lost 4 bases and 7 bases respectively, with 14 bases between them. The CDR3 covers 14 residues. Germline CDR1 is SEHNR and CDR2 is FQNEAQ (reference sequence). The CDR3 DNA is TGTGCCAGCAGCTCCTGGGCAGGGTCTAATGAGCAGTTCTTC. It translates to CASSSWAGSNEQFF. Drawing the rest from reference TRBV7-9 and TRBJ2-1, the complete variable domain is DTGVSQNPRHKITKRGQNVTFRCDPISEHNRLYWYRQTLGQGPEFLTYFQNEAQLEKSRLLSDRFSAERPKGSFSTLEIQRTEQGDSAMYLCASSSWAGSNEQFFGPGTRLTVL.

This sequence joins TRBV5-5 and TRBJ2-3; 12 bases agree with TRBD2. Germline V gives CDR1 SGHKS, CDR2 YYEKEE (reference sequence). The J segment lost 1 base and the V segment lost 4 bases, leaving 13 bases of the junction unmatched. CDR3 length: 19 residues. The CDR3 DNA reads as TGTGCCAGCAGCAGTCGGACTAGCGGGGTCTTGTGGGGCACAGATACGCAGTATTTT. Amino acids: CASSSRTSGVLWGTDTQYF.

This chain links TRBV20-1 with TRBJ2-7; D perhaps matches TRBD2 (6 bases). This CDR3 is built from 14 residues. Germline V gene data show CDR1 as DFQATT and CDR2 as SNEGSKA (reference sequence). The V gene lost 1 base and the J gene lost 0 bases, with 10 bases spanning the gap. CDR3 region: CSARGTKSSYEQYF. CDR3 nucleotide sequence: TGCAGTGCTAGAGGGACTAAAAGCTCCTACGAGCAGTACTTC.

The V and J genes are TRBV11-2 and TRBJ2-1, with D possibly called TRBD1 or TRBD2 (5 bases each). V shed 3 bases and J shed 8 bases, with 17 bases lying between them. The CDR3 runs 15 residues. The germline V gene has CDR1 SGHAT and CDR2 FQNNGV. Written as DNA, the CDR3 is TGTGCCAGCAGCTTTGAGTCTCTACGGGGCCATGAGCAGTTCTTC. Protein sequence: CASSFESLRGHEQFF.